These 3 T cell receptor beta chains came from one sample sequenced in a study of blood T cell repertoires in COVID-19 (TCRdb year 2020). The library was built by means of the immunoSEQ multiplex PCR assay. TCRdb mirrors the immuneACCESS table, restricted to in-frame sequences. Some clones are absent from its copies; in checked studies, under half trace to an unresolved V gene, and the reason for the others is unknown. This sample holds around 150,000 clones; about 93% were observed only once. The leading ten clones occupy 3.5% to 5% of the sample. The sequencing sample was made of peripheral blood. The source is a woman in her forties or fifties with acute or convalescent COVID-19.

The V call is TRBV5-8, the J call TRBJ2-7, with D perhaps matching TRBD1 (5 bases). Trimming stripped 1 base from V and 12 bases from J, with 17 bases between. The V gene's germline CDR1 is SGHTS and CDR2 YDEGEE. The CDR3 has 13 residues. For the CDR3, the DNA is TGTGCCAGCAGCTTGACCATAGACAGCCTGCTGTACTTC. Its protein product is CASSLTIDSLLYF.

The rearrangement joins TRBV7-8 to TRBJ2-5; 10 bases are a match to TRBD2. Germline V gene data show CDR1 as SGHVS and CDR2 as FQNEAQ. The CDR3 contains 16 residues. The V gene end was trimmed by 2 bases and the J gene end by 0 bases; junction bases not matched to a gene: 3. CDR3 residues: CASSLTSGTYQETQYF. CDR3 DNA sequence: TGTGCCAGCAGCTTAACTAGCGGGACCTACCAAGAGACCCAGTACTTC.

This clone was counted once. This rearrangement joins TRBV20-1 to TRBJ2-1, with D possibly TRBD2 on 5 matching bases. V was shortened by 5 bases and J by 8 bases, with 10 bases between the two germline ends. This CDR3 is built from 11 residues. Germline CDR1 and CDR2: DFQATT and SNEGSKA (reference sequence). The CDR3 nucleotides read TGCAGTGCTGGGTTGCGGGATGAGCAGTTCTTC. It is translated as CSAGLRDEQFF.